One T cell receptor beta chain is described in this entry. This entry belongs to a study of breast tumors, draining lymph nodes, adjacent tissues. TCRdb re-called the multiplex PCR reads through MiXCR, storing one row per CDR3 protein. The profile shows 12,000 to 15,000 distinct CDR3 sequences, 50% to 60% of them singletons. V shed 1 base and J 2 bases; nucleotides not matched to a gene: 1. CDR1 is SGDLS and CDR2 is YYNGEE in the germline V gene. This CDR3 has 15 amino acids. The chain combines TRBV9 with TRBJ2-1; 9 bases map to TRBD2. The sequence came from a female donor with breast cancer. Some clones in this sample may be carry-over from other donors' samples. Specimen: tumor-adjacent breast tissue. The CDR3, as DNA: TGTGCCAGCAGCGTACTAGCGGGAACCTACAATGAGCAGTTCTTC. Protein sequence: CASSVLAGTYNEQFF.